This TCR beta chain was observed in a study of T cells in Graves' hyperthyroidism and ophthalmopathy. General study results and limits: Clonotypes that were expanded in thyroid above 0.001 mostly appeared in blood too. Ophthalmopathy and stable hyperthyroidism were separated by a 13 V-J model. Ophthalmopathy prediction by the model preceded onset by a median about 6 months.

Between the trimmed V and J ends, which lost 4 bases and 6 bases, there was a span of 12 bases. The CDR3 has 14 amino acids. CDR1 and CDR2 (germline): MNHEY, SVGAGI. Concerning this clonotype itself: As yet, its antigen is unknown.

Amplified TCR beta CDR3 regions came from RNA transcripts. Researchers ran a first-round RT-PCR on the TCR CDR3 using the HTBI primer set. Each CDR3 protein is one row after TCRdb ran MiXCR on the multiplex PCR reads. The data contain about 510,000 distinct CDR3 sequences, roughly 45% of them singletons. Material: peripheral blood or thyroid tissue (not recorded which). The chain couples TRBV6-5 to TRBJ1-4; a possible D gene is TRBD1 (5 bases). The clonotype comes from an adult woman with Graves' disease, either hyperthyroidism or ophthalmopathy (not recorded which). CDR3 nucleotides: TGTGCCAGCAGTTTAATAGGGGCGGATGAAAAACTGTTTTTT. It translates to CASSLIGADEKLFF.